The rows below give T cell receptor beta chains drawn from one sample of a study of blood T cell repertoires in COVID-19. This table comes from immunoSEQ multiplex PCR, and its TCRdb copy is limited to in-frame clones, with some not included. The data hold 35,000 to 50,000 clones, with more than 85% observed a single time. The specimen sequenced was peripheral blood. The receptors derive from a man aged 45-60 years with active COVID-19. Both conserved end residues are part of each CDR3. A D gene is named only where the DNA matches it firmly. Clone size is given for some rows only: seen once, a few or many times, or a class if the clone is expanded.

CDR3aa	CDR3nt	abundance	v_gene	j_gene	d_gene
CSAPTGTGNEQYF	TGCAGCGCCCCCACCGGGACAGGGAACGAGCAGTACTTC	few	TRBV29-1	TRBJ2-7	TRBD1
CASSYSRGLGEQYF	TGTGCCAGCAGTTACTCGCGGGGGCTCGGCGAGCAGTACTTC	.	TRBV6-5	TRBJ2-7	.
CATSDPGEGAWDTQYF	TGTGCCACCAGTGACCCGGGGGAAGGGGCGTGGGATACGCAGTATTTT	.	TRBV24-1	TRBJ2-3	.
CASSSADRKAFF	TGTGCCAGCAGTTCCGCCGACAGGAAAGCTTTCTTT	few	TRBV6-6	TRBJ1-1	.
CASSFSGTTDNEQFF	TGTGCCAGCAGCTTCTCCGGGACTACGGACAATGAGCAGTTCTTC	.	TRBV9	TRBJ2-1	TRBD2
CASSFKRGDPEQFF	TGTGCCAGCAGCTTTAAACGCGGGGATCCTGAGCAGTTCTTC	.	TRBV7-2	TRBJ2-1	.
CASIGRAGRNNEQFF	TGTGCCAGCATCGGACGGGCCGGGAGGAACAATGAGCAGTTCTTC	.	TRBV6-5	TRBJ2-1	TRBD2
CAWSVPSHTGDTEAFF	TGTGCCTGGAGTGTACCTTCCCACACAGGGGACACTGAAGCTTTCTTT	.	TRBV30	TRBJ1-1	TRBD1
CASSQTAGSTYNEQFF	TGTGCCAGCAGCCAGACAGCGGGCTCGACCTACAATGAGCAGTTCTTC	.	TRBV14	TRBJ2-1	.
CASSQGSGVYGYTF	TGTGCCAGCAGCCAAGGCTCAGGGGTCTATGGCTACACCTTC	.	TRBV3-1/TRBV3-2	TRBJ1-2	.
CASRKGADFGGYTF	TGTGCCAGCAGGAAAGGGGCAGATTTTGGAGGCTACACCTTC	once	TRBV2	TRBJ1-2	.
CASSLRQGFSPLHF	TGTGCCAGCAGCTTGAGGCAGGGGTTTTCACCCCTCCACTTT	few	TRBV5-6	TRBJ1-6	.
CASSPPTSGGQETQYF	TGTGCCAGCAGCCCGCCGACTAGCGGGGGGCAAGAGACCCAGTACTTC	.	TRBV3-1/TRBV3-2	TRBJ2-5	TRBD2
CAWTPISYNEAFF	TGTGCCTGGACTCCCATATCATACAATGAAGCTTTCTTT	.	TRBV30	TRBJ1-1	.
CASSLALAGENEQFF	TGCGCCAGCAGTCTGGCACTAGCGGGAGAGAATGAGCAGTTCTTC	.	TRBV5-1	TRBJ2-1	TRBD2
CASSLAFRDGGETQYF	TGTGCCAGCAGCTTAGCGTTCCGGGACGGGGGAGAGACCCAGTACTTC	medium-sized	TRBV7-6	TRBJ2-5	.
CASSLASRYGYTF	TGTGCCAGCAGCTTGGCCTCCAGATATGGCTACACCTTC	.	TRBV5-4	TRBJ1-2	.
CASSLENTDTQYF	TGTGCCAGCAGCTTGGAGAACACAGATACGCAGTATTTT	few	TRBV7-3	TRBJ2-3	.
CASSSQVAAGFF	TGTGCCAGCTCATCTCAGGTAGCGGCAGGGTTCTTC	.	TRBV18	TRBJ2-1	.
CASSLGGMGSYEQYF	TGCGCCAGCAGCCTTGGAGGCATGGGTTCCTACGAGCAGTACTTC	.	TRBV10-1	TRBJ2-7	.
CASSYSRQTSGNTIYF	TGTGCCAGCAGTTACTCGAGGCAGACCTCTGGAAACACCATATATTTT	once	TRBV6-5	TRBJ1-3	.
CASSARDRGIYEQYF	TGTGCCAGCAGCGCTCGGGACAGGGGAATCTACGAGCAGTACTTC	.	TRBV9	TRBJ2-7	TRBD1